The rows below give T cell receptor beta chains drawn from one sample of a study of PD-L1 blockade in urothelial cancer. Clones were sequenced by immunoSEQ multiplex PCR, and TCRdb holds only the in-frame ones, with some missing. Of roughly 62,000 clones detected, over 75% appear once; the ten largest clones hold around 4.5%. The sequencing here drew on PBMCs, taken around atezolizumab (anti-PD-L1) treatment. These receptors were collected from a man aged 70 or older with urothelial cancer. Both conserved end residues are part of each CDR3. Each record gives: CDR3 DNA, CDR3 protein, D gene, J gene, V gene, clone size. The D gene is left open where the match is weak. For some rows the clone size is stated as once, few or many, or as a class when expanded; others skip it.

CDR3nt: TGTGCCAGCAGACGAACAGGGGGGATTGGCGAGCAGTACTTC; CDR3aa: CASRRTGGIGEQYF; d_gene: TRBD1; j_gene: TRBJ2-7; v_gene: TRBV2; abundance: -
CDR3nt: TGTGCCAGCAGCTTTGAGGGACAGGGGGCTTTAAGGCAGTTCTTC; CDR3aa: CASSFEGQGALRQFF; d_gene: TRBD1; j_gene: TRBJ2-1; v_gene: TRBV5-6; abundance: -
CDR3nt: TGTGCCAGTAGTAATGGACAGGGAGGAGATGGCTACACCTTC; CDR3aa: CASSNGQGGDGYTF; d_gene: TRBD1; j_gene: TRBJ1-2; v_gene: TRBV19; abundance: -
CDR3nt: TGTGCCAGCAGCACCTTGTCGGTCTCTGGAAACACCATATATTTT; CDR3aa: CASSTLSVSGNTIYF; d_gene: -; j_gene: TRBJ1-3; v_gene: TRBV7-9; abundance: once
CDR3nt: TGTGCCTGGAGTGCCCGAGACAGGTATCTAACTGAAGCTTTCTTT; CDR3aa: CAWSARDRYLTEAFF; d_gene: -; j_gene: TRBJ1-1; v_gene: TRBV30; abundance: once
CDR3nt: TGTGCCAGCAGCTTGACAGGGGCCGCTTTCTTT; CDR3aa: CASSLTGAAFF; d_gene: TRBD1; j_gene: TRBJ1-1; v_gene: TRBV5-6; abundance: -
CDR3nt: TGTGCCAGTAGTATAGCCGGGGGGACGCAAAAGGCCACTGAAGCTTTCTTT; CDR3aa: CASSIAGGTQKATEAFF; d_gene: -; j_gene: TRBJ1-1; v_gene: TRBV19; abundance: -
CDR3nt: TGTGCCAGCTCACCACCGCTCAGGGGCCACGAGCAGTACTTC; CDR3aa: CASSPPLRGHEQYF; d_gene: -; j_gene: TRBJ2-7; v_gene: TRBV18; abundance: -
CDR3nt: TGTGCCAGTAGTATAAGGTACAGGGCCTCCTACGAGCAGTACTTC; CDR3aa: CASSIRYRASYEQYF; d_gene: -; j_gene: TRBJ2-7; v_gene: TRBV19; abundance: -
CDR3nt: TGCGCCAGCAGTGAGTCCAAGACAGGGGGGAACACTGAAGCTTTCTTT; CDR3aa: CASSESKTGGNTEAFF; d_gene: TRBD1; j_gene: TRBJ1-1; v_gene: TRBV10-1; abundance: -
CDR3nt: TGTGCCAGCAGCTCTACCAAACCCCTAGCGGGGGGCGGGGATACGCAGTATTTT; CDR3aa: CASSSTKPLAGGGDTQYF; d_gene: TRBD2; j_gene: TRBJ2-3; v_gene: TRBV7-9; abundance: -
CDR3nt: TGTGCCAGCAGCTTCGGGACAGGGATAACAGATACGCAGTATTTT; CDR3aa: CASSFGTGITDTQYF; d_gene: TRBD1; j_gene: TRBJ2-3; v_gene: TRBV11-2; abundance: -
CDR3nt: TGTGCCAGCAGCCCCTGCAGAGCGGGAGTATGTGAGCAGTTCTTC; CDR3aa: CASSPCRAGVCEQFF; d_gene: TRBD2; j_gene: TRBJ2-1; v_gene: TRBV11-2; abundance: -
CDR3nt: TGTGCCAGCAGTTTTCTAGTCAACAATGAGCAGTTCTTC; CDR3aa: CASSFLVNNEQFF; d_gene: -; j_gene: TRBJ2-1; v_gene: TRBV6-1; abundance: few
CDR3nt: TGCAGCGTTCTCCCATCTGGGGGGGACGAGCAGTACTTC; CDR3aa: CSVLPSGGDEQYF; d_gene: TRBD2; j_gene: TRBJ2-7; v_gene: TRBV29-1; abundance: -
CDR3nt: TGCGCCAGCAGCCGGGCCGGAACTAGCGGGAGTTCTTTCGAGCAGTACTTC; CDR3aa: CASSRAGTSGSSFEQYF; d_gene: TRBD2; j_gene: TRBJ2-7; v_gene: TRBV4-1; abundance: once
CDR3nt: TGTGCCAGCAGCGACAAGCCAACACCCGGGGTCGGGGAGCTGTTTTTT; CDR3aa: CASSDKPTPGVGELFF; d_gene: -; j_gene: TRBJ2-2; v_gene: TRBV21-1; abundance: few
CDR3nt: TGTGCCTGGAGGTCTACAGGGGGGAATGAGCAGTTCTTC; CDR3aa: CAWRSTGGNEQFF; d_gene: TRBD1; j_gene: TRBJ2-1; v_gene: TRBV30; abundance: -
CDR3nt: TGTGCCTGGACGGACGGGATGAACTCTGGGGCCAACGTCCTGACTTTC; CDR3aa: CAWTDGMNSGANVLTF; d_gene: -; j_gene: TRBJ2-6; v_gene: TRBV30; abundance: -
CDR3nt: TGTGCCAGCAGTGAATTGGGTAGGGGGAGAGGTGCCGGGGAGCTGTTTTTT; CDR3aa: CASSELGRGRGAGELFF; d_gene: -; j_gene: TRBJ2-2; v_gene: TRBV25-1; abundance: -
CDR3nt: TGTGCCAGCAGTGATTTAGTAGCGGGAAACAATGAGCAGTTCTTC; CDR3aa: CASSDLVAGNNEQFF; d_gene: TRBD2; j_gene: TRBJ2-1; v_gene: TRBV2; abundance: few
CDR3nt: TGCGCCAGCAGCCCCTGGGCAGTCGGCTCCTACAATGAGCAGTTCTTC; CDR3aa: CASSPWAVGSYNEQFF; d_gene: -; j_gene: TRBJ2-1; v_gene: TRBV5-1; abundance: -
CDR3nt: TGTGCCAGCAGCTCACCGGGACACCTCGGGCCTACCTATTTT; CDR3aa: CASSSPGHLGPTYF; d_gene: -; j_gene: TRBJ1-3; v_gene: TRBV5-4; abundance: -
CDR3nt: TGTGCCAGCAGCTGGATGGTGGGAGTGGGAGGAAAGAACACTGAAGCTTTCTTT; CDR3aa: CASSWMVGVGGKNTEAFF; d_gene: -; j_gene: TRBJ1-1; v_gene: TRBV5-6; abundance: -
CDR3nt: TGTGCCAGCAGGACTAGCGGAGGGAATGAGCAGTTCTTC; CDR3aa: CASRTSGGNEQFF; d_gene: TRBD2; j_gene: TRBJ2-1; v_gene: TRBV2; abundance: -
CDR3nt: TGTGCCAGCAGCTTAGGCAGGGCTGGGATCGCTGAAGCTTTCTTT; CDR3aa: CASSLGRAGIAEAFF; d_gene: -; j_gene: TRBJ1-1; v_gene: TRBV13; abundance: -
CDR3nt: TGTGCCAGCAGTCCTAGCGGGCCGGACTACGAGCAGTACTTC; CDR3aa: CASSPSGPDYEQYF; d_gene: TRBD2; j_gene: TRBJ2-7; v_gene: TRBV27; abundance: -
CDR3nt: TGTGCCAGCAGCTTGGACAGTCGGGGCACAGATACGCAGTATTTT; CDR3aa: CASSLDSRGTDTQYF; d_gene: -; j_gene: TRBJ2-3; v_gene: TRBV2; abundance: once
CDR3nt: TGCGCCAGCAGCTTGGTTAGCAGCTCCTACAATGAGCAGTTCTTC; CDR3aa: CASSLVSSSYNEQFF; d_gene: -; j_gene: TRBJ2-1; v_gene: TRBV5-1; abundance: -
CDR3nt: TGTGCCAGCAGCCCCACTAGCGGGAGTGACGAGACCCAGTACTTC; CDR3aa: CASSPTSGSDETQYF; d_gene: TRBD2; j_gene: TRBJ2-5; v_gene: TRBV7-2; abundance: -
CDR3nt: TGTGCCAGCGTACGGCCTAGCGGGTACACAGATACGCAGTATTTT; CDR3aa: CASVRPSGYTDTQYF; d_gene: TRBD2; j_gene: TRBJ2-3; v_gene: TRBV6-1; abundance: -
CDR3nt: TGTGCCAGCAGCCTCAGGACAGGTCCCGAGAACTATGGCTACACCTTC; CDR3aa: CASSLRTGPENYGYTF; d_gene: TRBD1; j_gene: TRBJ1-2; v_gene: TRBV13; abundance: -
CDR3nt: TGTGCCAGCCGAAGACTAGCGACGAACACCGGGGAGCTGTTTTTT; CDR3aa: CASRRLATNTGELFF; d_gene: TRBD2; j_gene: TRBJ2-2; v_gene: TRBV9; abundance: -
CDR3nt: TGTGCCAGTAGTTTCAGGGTCGGCGATGAGCAGTTCTTC; CDR3aa: CASSFRVGDEQFF; d_gene: -; j_gene: TRBJ2-1; v_gene: TRBV19; abundance: -
CDR3nt: TGCGCCAGCAGGGTAGCTCCCGAAGGGGATGAGCAGTTCTTC; CDR3aa: CASRVAPEGDEQFF; d_gene: -; j_gene: TRBJ2-1; v_gene: TRBV5-1; abundance: few
CDR3nt: TGTGCCAGCACCTCGACAGGGACTGCTGGGGCCAACGTCCTGACTTTC; CDR3aa: CASTSTGTAGANVLTF; d_gene: -; j_gene: TRBJ2-6; v_gene: TRBV6-6; abundance: -
CDR3nt: TGTGCCAGCAGTGAAGTGCGGACTCTTTACAATGAGCAGTTCTTC; CDR3aa: CASSEVRTLYNEQFF; d_gene: -; j_gene: TRBJ2-1; v_gene: TRBV6-1; abundance: -
CDR3nt: TGTGCCAGCAGTGACCCCGCAGGCGGGAGCTCCTACGAGCAGTACTTC; CDR3aa: CASSDPAGGSSYEQYF; d_gene: TRBD2; j_gene: TRBJ2-7; v_gene: TRBV6-1; abundance: -
CDR3nt: TGTGCCAGCAGCTTAGCTGTGGGGGCCACCGGGGAGCTGTTTTTT; CDR3aa: CASSLAVGATGELFF; d_gene: -; j_gene: TRBJ2-2; v_gene: TRBV11-2; abundance: -
CDR3nt: TGTGCCAGCAGCCCCTGGACTAGCTCCCTGACGGGTGAGCAGTTCTTC; CDR3aa: CASSPWTSSLTGEQFF; d_gene: TRBD2; j_gene: TRBJ2-1; v_gene: TRBV5-6; abundance: -
CDR3nt: TGTGCCAGCAGTCCCGGCGGGAGACTCGGTGGGGCCAACGTCCTGACTTTC; CDR3aa: CASSPGGRLGGANVLTF; d_gene: TRBD2; j_gene: TRBJ2-6; v_gene: TRBV28; abundance: -
CDR3nt: TGTGCCAGCAGTTACCGGAGGGAAAGTCAAGAGACCCAGTACTTC; CDR3aa: CASSYRRESQETQYF; d_gene: -; j_gene: TRBJ2-5; v_gene: TRBV6-6; abundance: -
CDR3nt: TGTGCCTGTCATCCGGGACTAGCGTCGAATGAGCAGTTCTTC; CDR3aa: CACHPGLASNEQFF; d_gene: TRBD2; j_gene: TRBJ2-1; v_gene: TRBV2; abundance: -
CDR3nt: TGTGCCAGCAGCTTAGTGGCAGGGCTCACCTACGAGCAGTACTTC; CDR3aa: CASSLVAGLTYEQYF; d_gene: -; j_gene: TRBJ2-7; v_gene: TRBV7-9; abundance: -
CDR3nt: TGTGCCATCGGAGCGGGAGCAGATACCGGGGAGCTGTTTTTT; CDR3aa: CAIGAGADTGELFF; d_gene: TRBD2; j_gene: TRBJ2-2; v_gene: TRBV10-3; abundance: -
CDR3nt: TGTGCCAGCAGCCCGCCGGGACAGCTGGACATTCACTATGGCTACACCTTC; CDR3aa: CASSPPGQLDIHYGYTF; d_gene: TRBD1; j_gene: TRBJ1-2; v_gene: TRBV14; abundance: -
CDR3nt: TGTGCCAGCAGTTACGATAGACGGGATGGCTACACCTTC; CDR3aa: CASSYDRRDGYTF; d_gene: -; j_gene: TRBJ1-2; v_gene: TRBV6-5; abundance: -
CDR3nt: TGTGCCAGCAGCACAGGGTCTATACTGACTAATCAGCCCCAGCATTTT; CDR3aa: CASSTGSILTNQPQHF; d_gene: -; j_gene: TRBJ1-5; v_gene: TRBV7-9; abundance: few
CDR3nt: TGCGCCAGCAGTCCATCCCTACAGGACCGCTACGAGCAGTACTTC; CDR3aa: CASSPSLQDRYEQYF; d_gene: -; j_gene: TRBJ2-7; v_gene: TRBV5-1; abundance: -
CDR3nt: TGTGCCAGCAGTGATGGTTTGGACACCCAAGAGACCCAGTACTTC; CDR3aa: CASSDGLDTQETQYF; d_gene: -; j_gene: TRBJ2-5; v_gene: TRBV2; abundance: -
CDR3nt: TGCGCCAGCAGCCACCCGGGACTAGCGGGTTACAATGAGCAGTTCTTC; CDR3aa: CASSHPGLAGYNEQFF; d_gene: TRBD2; j_gene: TRBJ2-1; v_gene: TRBV4-1; abundance: -
CDR3nt: TGTGCCAGTCAGGGACAGCCAAGCAATCAGCCCCAGCATTTT; CDR3aa: CASQGQPSNQPQHF; d_gene: TRBD1; j_gene: TRBJ1-5; v_gene: TRBV2; abundance: -
CDR3nt: TGTGCCAGCAGTTACGGCGCATTGGGCGATGAGCAGTTCTTC; CDR3aa: CASSYGALGDEQFF; d_gene: -; j_gene: TRBJ2-1; v_gene: TRBV6-5; abundance: many
CDR3nt: TGTGCCAGTAGCGGACAGGGATACACCGGGGAGCTGTTTTTT; CDR3aa: CASSGQGYTGELFF; d_gene: TRBD1; j_gene: TRBJ2-2; v_gene: TRBV19; abundance: -
CDR3nt: TGTGCCAGCAGTGGGGCCTCCTACGAGCAGTACTTC; CDR3aa: CASSGASYEQYF; d_gene: -; j_gene: TRBJ2-7; v_gene: TRBV6-1; abundance: -
CDR3nt: TGTGCCAGCAGTTCCTCAGATACCGGGGAGCTGTTTTTT; CDR3aa: CASSSSDTGELFF; d_gene: -; j_gene: TRBJ2-2; v_gene: TRBV28; abundance: once
CDR3nt: TGTGCCACCAGCAGAGGAACAGGGGCTGTTCTTACCTACGAGCAGTACTTC; CDR3aa: CATSRGTGAVLTYEQYF; d_gene: TRBD1; j_gene: TRBJ2-7; v_gene: TRBV15; abundance: -
CDR3nt: TGTGCCAGCAGCCGAACAGGGACCCCTGAAGCTTTCTTT; CDR3aa: CASSRTGTPEAFF; d_gene: -; j_gene: TRBJ1-1; v_gene: TRBV9; abundance: -
CDR3nt: TGTGCCAGCACCATCAGCGGGAGGTACAATGAGCAGTTCTTC; CDR3aa: CASTISGRYNEQFF; d_gene: TRBD2; j_gene: TRBJ2-1; v_gene: TRBV6-1; abundance: -